Presented here are 19 T cell receptor beta chains from one specimen sequenced in a study of identical twins. TCRdb ran MiXCR on the 5' RACE reads and lists one entry per CDR3 protein. The sample lists roughly 250,000 distinct CDR3 sequences; about an eighth were seen once. Material for sequencing was memory (CD45RO+) T cells sorted from blood. All receptors come from a woman aged 18-29 years in good health.

This clonotype has at least ten counts. The V and J genes are TRBV20-1 and TRBJ2-5; 16 bases are shared with TRBD2. The CDR3 is 19 amino acids. Germline loops: CDR1 DFQATT, CDR2 SNEGSKA (reference sequence). V lost 5 bases, J lost 0 bases, and 12 bases stayed unmatched. CDR3: CSASPTGTSGRADQETQYF. As DNA, the CDR3 is TGCAGTGCTTCCCCTACCGGGACTAGCGGGAGGGCCGACCAAGAGACCCAGTACTTC.

CDR3 in amino acids: CSAREVAGGSYNEQFF. Written as DNA, the CDR3 is TGCAGTGCTAGAGAAGTAGCGGGAGGTTCCTACAATGAGCAGTTCTTC. The chain joins TRBV20-1 to TRBJ2-1; the match to TRBD2 covers 10 bases. The length of the CDR3 is 16 residues. The V segment lost 0 bases and the J segment 1 base; nucleotides outside the gene matches: 3. CDR1 DFQATT and CDR2 SNEGSKA come from the germline V gene (reference sequence).

Turning to this clonotype: A much larger clone is a single base away; this may be a read error. The gene calls are TRBV7-2 and TRBJ2-1, with a tentative D call TRBD2 (5 bases). Germline V gene data show CDR1 as SGHTA and CDR2 as FQGNSA. This CDR3 contains 13 residues. V dropped 4 bases and J dropped 4 bases, with 8 bases sitting between them. As DNA, the CDR3 is TGTGCCAGCAGCTCGGGATTTTACAATGAGCAGTTCTTC. It yields the protein CASSSGFYNEQFF.

The genes are TRBV12-3 or TRBV12-4 and TRBJ1-1; D may be TRBD1 (5 bases). The V and J ends lost 2 bases and 8 bases respectively, with 12 bases between them. The CDR3 sequence is 13 residues long. The CDR3 bases are TGTGCCAGCAGTTTATTGGGACCGAGGGAAGCTTTCTTT. It yields the protein CASSLLGPREAFF.

This clonotype was seen a handful of times. The V call is TRBV13, the J call TRBJ2-1; a weak D match, TRBD2 (5 bases). This CDR3 contains 13 residues. Deletions cut 4 bases from V and 5 bases from J, with 9 bases between. Germline V CDR1 and CDR2: PRHDT, FYEKMQ (reference sequence). Written as DNA, the CDR3 is TGTGCCAGCAGCTCGGGGATTAACAATGAGCAGTTCTTC. It yields the protein CASSSGINNEQFF.

The gene calls are TRBV2 and TRBJ2-7; 7 bases are shared with TRBD1. J lost 2 bases, V lost 6 bases, and 7 bases had no gene match. CDR3 size: 14 residues. Per germline, CDR1 SNHLY and CDR2 FYNNEI. This chain's CDR3 is CASRPGQTTYEQYF. The CDR3 nucleotides are TGTGCCAGCAGACCGGGACAGACAACCTACGAGCAGTACTTC. The full variable domain, in which reference TRBV2 and TRBJ2-7 provide the parts outside the CDR3, is EPEVTQTPSHQVTQMGQEVILRCVPISNHLYFYWYRQILGQKVEFLVSFYNNEISEKSEIFDDQFSVERPDGSNFTLKIRSTKLEDSAMYFCASRPGQTTYEQYFGPGTRLTVT.

The chain combines TRBV4-3 with TRBJ2-3; 7 bases agree with TRBD2. Germline assignment: CDR1 LGHNA and CDR2 YSLEER. This CDR3 is 18 amino acids long. Trimming removed 2 bases from V and 3 bases from J; junction bases left unmatched: 14. The CDR3 DNA reads TGCGCCAGCAGCCAATTAGGGCGGGAGACATGGGAGACAGATACGCAGTATTTT. Translated, it gives CASSQLGRETWETDTQYF.

J is TRBJ1-1 and V is TRBV2; perhaps TRBD1 as D (5 bases). This CDR3 has 15 residues. The V and J ends lost 10 bases and 1 base respectively, with 19 bases between them. Germline CDR1 reads SNHLY; CDR2 reads FYNNEI. DNA for the CDR3: TGTGCCACCTTTGGGGCAGGGTGGTCGAACACTGAAGCTTTCTTT. Protein: CATFGAGWSNTEAFF.

The table lists this clonotype with a few counts. This chain connects TRBV12-3 or TRBV12-4 to TRBJ1-2; TRBD1 aligns across 7 bases. The CDR3 length is 16 residues. The trim removed 5 bases at V and 1 base at J, leaving 10 bases unmatched. The CDR3 here is CASSPHPGGLNYGYTF. For the CDR3, the DNA is TGTGCCAGCAGTCCCCATCCAGGGGGACTTAACTATGGCTACACCTTC.

In DNA, the CDR3 is TGTGCCAGCAGCCGAGGGACAGGGGGTTACGAGCAGTACTTC. Its protein product is CASSRGTGGYEQYF. The gene calls are TRBV3-1 and TRBJ2-7; 11 nucleotides match TRBD1. Germline V CDR1 and CDR2: LGHDT, YNNKEL (reference sequence). CDR3 length equals 14 residues. V lost 4 bases, J lost 4 bases, and 3 bases stayed unmatched.

The chain combines TRBV19 with TRBJ2-3; 8 bases line up with TRBD2. The CDR3 totals 13 residues. The junction had 5 bases not matched to a gene; V was cut back by 4 bases and J by 8 bases. Germline V CDR1 and CDR2: LNHDA, SQIVND (reference sequence). This CDR3 is CASSKASGGTQYF. In DNA form, the CDR3 reads TGTGCCAGTAGTAAAGCGAGCGGGGGTACGCAGTATTTT.

This clonotype is termed medium-sized. This chain links TRBV12-3 or TRBV12-4 with TRBJ2-2, with 9 nucleotides matching TRBD2. V shed 0 bases and J 4 bases; nucleotides not matched to a gene: 6. This CDR3 is 17 amino acids long. DNA of the CDR3: TGTGCCAGCAGTTTAGCCCTCCCAGCGGGGGGCACCGGGGAGCTGTTTTTT. Its translation is CASSLALPAGGTGELFF.

The chain carries TRBV5-1 and TRBJ1-3, with TRBD1 as a possible D gene (5 bases). V was clipped by 0 bases and J by 4 bases, with 8 bases between them. Looked up from germline, CDR1 is SGHRS and CDR2 is YFSETQ. The CDR3 has 14 residues. The DNA for the CDR3 is TGCGCCAGCAGCTTGGCGGGGGAAGGAAACACCATATATTTT. Encoded protein: CASSLAGEGNTIYF.

This chain connects TRBV20-1 to TRBJ2-2, with TRBD2 matching 8 bases. Germline assignment: CDR1 DFQATT and CDR2 SNEGSKA (reference sequence). This CDR3 contains 15 residues. Losses at the gene ends were 6 bases for V and 6 bases for J; bases not matched to a gene: 12. The CDR3 reads CSAPRRGLVSGELFF. As DNA, the CDR3 is TGCAGTGCCCCTCGAAGGGGACTAGTATCCGGGGAGCTGTTTTTT.

This clonotype has at least ten counts. The chain joins TRBV5-1 to TRBJ2-2; possibly TRBD1 for D (6 bases). Trimming left V 1 base short and J 7 bases short, with 14 bases between. CDR3 size: 15 residues. Looked up from germline, CDR1 is SGHRS and CDR2 is YFSETQ. The CDR3 here is CASSLRTERGGELFF. The CDR3 DNA follows: TGCGCCAGCAGCTTGCGGACAGAGCGAGGCGGGGAGCTGTTTTTT.

This clonotype has ten or more counts. The J gene is TRBJ2-2, the V gene TRBV12-3 or TRBV12-4; D gene uncertain. CDR3 size: 16 residues. Trimming removed 2 bases from V and 0 bases from J, with 10 bases in between. This chain's CDR3 is CASSLLVGTNTGELFF. DNA for the CDR3: TGTGCCAGCAGTTTACTTGTAGGGACGAACACCGGGGAGCTGTTTTTT.

CDR3 DNA: TGTGCCAGCAAGGGACTAGGCCCCGGGGAGCTGTTTTTT. Its protein product is CASKGLGPGELFF. The rearrangement uses TRBV6-2 or TRBV6-3 and TRBJ2-2; 8 nucleotides match TRBD2. Germline CDR1 is MNHEY and CDR2 is SVGEGT. The J segment lost 6 bases and the V segment lost 7 bases, leaving 4 bases of the junction unmatched. CDR3 length: 13 residues.

This sequence joins TRBV2 and TRBJ1-2; 7 bases are a match to TRBD1. V shed 6 bases and J 8 bases; nucleotides not matched to a gene: 6. The CDR3 contains 12 residues. Germline CDR1 SNHLY, CDR2 FYNNEI. The CDR3 protein is CASRTGTEGYTF. CDR3 bases: TGTGCCAGCAGGACCGGGACAGAAGGCTACACCTTC.

This clonotype was picked up a small number of times. V and J are TRBV4-1 and TRBJ2-1; 8 bases map to TRBD2. Germline V gene lookup returns CDR1 MGHRA and CDR2 YSYEKL. The V and J ends lost 3 bases and 8 bases, in that order; junction bases with no gene match: 9. The CDR3 is made up of 15 amino acids. The CDR3, as DNA: TGCGCCAGCAGCCAGCCGGGACTAGTGGGGCATGAGCAGTTCTTC. Amino acid sequence: CASSQPGLVGHEQFF.